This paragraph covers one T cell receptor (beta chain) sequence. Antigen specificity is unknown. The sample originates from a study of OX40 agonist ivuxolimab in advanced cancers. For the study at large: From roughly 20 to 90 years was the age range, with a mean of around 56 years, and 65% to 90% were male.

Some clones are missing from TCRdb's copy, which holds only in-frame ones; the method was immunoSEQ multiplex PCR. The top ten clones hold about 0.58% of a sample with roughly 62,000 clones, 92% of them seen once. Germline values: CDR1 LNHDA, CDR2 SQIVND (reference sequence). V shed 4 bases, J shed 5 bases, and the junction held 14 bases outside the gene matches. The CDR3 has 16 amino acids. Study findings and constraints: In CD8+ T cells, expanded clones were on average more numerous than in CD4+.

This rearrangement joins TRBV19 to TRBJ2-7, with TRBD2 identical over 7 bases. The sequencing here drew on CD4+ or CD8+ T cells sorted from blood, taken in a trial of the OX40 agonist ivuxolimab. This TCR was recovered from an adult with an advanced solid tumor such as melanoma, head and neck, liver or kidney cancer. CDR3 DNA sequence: TGTGCCAGTAGTAGGGGTGTTGCGGGAGTTCCCCACGAGCAGTACTTC. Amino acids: CASSRGVAGVPHEQYF.